Shown below are 27 T cell receptor beta chains from a single sample sequenced in a study of post-analysis software for immune sequencing data. General study findings and limits: Patients carried roughly 5 TRBV segments more frequently than controls did, and TRBV5-6, TRBV5-1 and TRBV20-1 were among them.

No antigen has been identified for these receptors. Unique molecular identifiers had been added to the TCR beta cDNA libraries. MiXCR, run by TCRdb on the PCR reads, gives a single entry per CDR3 protein. The sample gives more than 450,000 distinct CDR3 sequences, approximately 34% of which show up once; less than 6% is in the top ten. The sequenced sample was blood. Receptor source: a girl between 2 and 17 years old with multiple sclerosis.

V usage is TRBV5-6 and J usage is TRBJ1-2; no definite D call. This CDR3 comprises 14 residues. Germline V gene sequence: CDR1 SGHDT, CDR2 YYEEEE. V was clipped by 2 bases and J by 7 bases, with 15 bases between them. This CDR3 reads CASSLPRSGSGYTF. In DNA form, the CDR3 reads TGTGCCAGCAGCTTACCCCGTTCGGGCAGTGGCTACACCTTC.

The chain carries TRBV5-1 and TRBJ2-7; 10 nucleotides align to TRBD1. The J call may be in error: the DNA end matches TRBJ2-5 better. The CDR3 runs 15 residues. Germline loops: CDR1 SGHRS, CDR2 YFSETQ. The CDR3 region has the DNA TGCGCCAGCAGCTTGGATGGACAGGGGGAAGAGACCCAGTACTTC. It yields the protein CASSLDGQGEETQYF.

This clonotype was counted a few times. This chain links TRBV5-1 with TRBJ1-4; D is possibly TRBD1 (6 bases). Germline V gives CDR1 SGHRS, CDR2 YFSETQ. This CDR3 has 15 amino acids. The ends were cut back, 4 bases at V and 8 bases at J, with 18 bases in the middle. CDR3 sequence: CASSAYGGRWEKLFF. In DNA form, the CDR3 reads TGCGCCAGCAGCGCATACGGGGGGCGCTGGGAAAAACTGTTTTTT.

This clonotype was observed a few times. This chain joins TRBV21-1 and TRBJ2-4; the table's D call TRBD1 went unverified against the DNA. TRBV21-1 is termed a pseudogene. CDR3 length: 15 amino acids. CDR3 in amino acids: CASSEGQGGKNIQYF. The CDR3 DNA reads TGTGCCAGCAGCGAAGGACAGGGGGGCAAAAACATTCAGTACTTC.

The chain employs TRBV29-1 and TRBJ2-7; D is perhaps TRBD1 (6 bases). Trimming removed 4 bases from V and 7 bases from J, with 17 bases in between. The CDR3 has 13 residues. Germline CDR1 SQVTM, CDR2 ANQGSEA. CDR3 protein: CSVAGQSGYEQYF. The DNA of the CDR3 is TGCAGCGTTGCAGGACAGAGCGGCTATGAGCAGTACTTC.

This chain connects TRBV27 to TRBJ2-7; D may be TRBD1 (5 bases). This CDR3 spans 14 amino acids. Trimming took 3 bases from V and 3 from J, leaving 12 bases between them. Germline lookup yields CDR1 MNHEY and CDR2 SMNVEV (reference sequence). CDR3 protein: CASSFYAGIYEQYF. The CDR3 bases are TGTGCCAGCAGTTTTTATGCAGGGATCTACGAGCAGTACTTC.

The V gene is TRBV9, the J gene TRBJ1-2; D is uncertain. V dropped 3 bases and J dropped 11 bases, with 11 bases sitting between them. CDR3 length: 11 residues. Germline lookup yields CDR1 SGDLS and CDR2 YYNGEE. The CDR3 spells CASSAGIRYTF. The CDR3 DNA reads TGTGCCAGCAGCGCCGGGATCAGGTACACCTTC.

The rearrangement links TRBV5-1 to TRBJ1-2, with D unresolved. Trimming left V 4 bases short and J 2 bases short, with 9 bases between. The CDR3 covers 13 residues. Per germline, CDR1 SGHRS and CDR2 YFSETQ. This chain's CDR3 is CASSPDVNYGYTF. Written as DNA, the CDR3 is TGCGCCAGCAGCCCCGACGTCAACTATGGCTACACCTTC. Complete variable domain (other parts from reference TRBV5-1 and TRBJ1-2): KAGVTQTPRYLIKTRGQQVTLSCSPISGHRSVSWYQQTPGQGLQFLFEYFSETQRNKGNFPGRFSGRQFSNSRSEMNVSTLELGDSALYLCASSPDVNYGYTFGSGTRLTVV.

The rearrangement joins TRBV5-6 to TRBJ2-1, with a possible D match to TRBD1 (6 bases). V was cut by 9 bases and J by 8 bases, with 12 bases left in between. The V gene's germline CDR1 is SGHDT and CDR2 YYEEEE. This CDR3 has 11 amino acids. The CDR3 loop reads CAIRSGDEQFF. The CDR3 DNA reads as TGTGCCATCCGCTCAGGGGATGAGCAGTTCTTC.

The chain is built from TRBV7-9 and TRBJ2-3; 15 bases line up with TRBD2. The CDR3 covers 17 residues. In germline, CDR1 is SEHNR, CDR2 FQNEAQ (reference sequence). With V trimmed by 5 bases and J by 3 bases, 6 bases remained unmatched. The CDR3 DNA sequence: TGTGCCAGCAGCCCCTGGACTAGCGGGGGGGCTACAGATACGCAGTATTTT. Protein product: CASSPWTSGGATDTQYF.

This clonotype showed up many times. V and J are TRBV7-9 and TRBJ2-3, with 9 bases identical to TRBD2. This CDR3 is built from 15 residues. J gave up 0 bases and V 6 bases, and 4 bases lay outside the gene matches. Germline V gene sequence: CDR1 SEHNR, CDR2 FQNEAQ (reference sequence). This CDR3 reads CASSFSGGSTDTQYF. The CDR3 DNA is TGTGCCAGCAGTTTTAGCGGGGGCAGCACAGATACGCAGTATTTT.

This clonotype has just a few counts. This chain links TRBV5-1 with TRBJ2-1; D not resolved. CDR1 SGHRS and CDR2 YFSETQ come from the germline V gene. The CDR3 runs 12 residues. Trimming removed 4 bases from V and 9 bases from J, with 11 bases in between. The CDR3 nucleotides read TGCGCCAGCAGCCCTCAGACGACTGAGCAGTTCTTC. As protein: CASSPQTTEQFF.

The rearrangement joins TRBV5-1 to TRBJ2-3, with D tentatively TRBD1 (6 bases). The CDR3 extends over 15 amino acids. V was shortened by 2 bases and J by 1 base, with 11 bases between the two germline ends. Germline assignment: CDR1 SGHRS and CDR2 YFSETQ. The CDR3 region has the DNA TGCGCCAGCAGCTTTGGGGACACCCGCACAGATACGCAGTATTTT. Translation gives CASSFGDTRTDTQYF.

CDR3: CASSLRQQETQYF. The CDR3 DNA reads as TGTGCCAGCAGCCTTCGCCAACAAGAGACCCAGTACTTC. This sequence joins TRBV3-1 and TRBJ2-5; D ambiguous. This CDR3 spans 13 amino acids. Trimming removed 4 bases from V and 2 bases from J, with 8 bases in between. Germline lookup yields CDR1 LGHDT and CDR2 YNNKEL (reference sequence).

The chain uses TRBV3-1 and TRBJ1-4, with a tentative D call TRBD1 (6 bases). The CDR3 extends over 15 amino acids. The V end lost 3 bases, the J end lost 8 bases, and 16 bases lay between the germline ends. CDR1 and CDR2 from the germline V gene are LGHDT and YNNKEL (reference sequence). The CDR3 here is CASSHLLQGEEKLFF. As DNA, the CDR3 is TGTGCCAGCAGCCATTTGTTACAGGGCGAAGAAAAACTGTTTTTT.

This clonotype has a handful of counts. The rearrangement uses TRBV19 and TRBJ2-7; D uncertain. CDR1 and CDR2 from the germline V gene are LNHDA and SQIVND (reference sequence). V was clipped by 6 bases and J by 5 bases, with 11 bases between them. The CDR3 is 12 residues long. The CDR3 is CASRHTANEQYF. CDR3 bases: TGTGCCAGTAGACATACAGCAAACGAGCAGTACTTC.

There are many counts of this clonotype. The gene calls are TRBV6-5 and TRBJ2-5; no reliable D call. The length of the CDR3 is 11 residues. The germline V gene has CDR1 MNHEY and CDR2 SVGAGI. Between the trimmed V and J ends, which lost 5 bases and 10 bases, there was a span of 11 bases. This CDR3 is CASSNRRVQYF. The CDR3 DNA reads as TGTGCCAGCAGTAATCGACGGGTCCAGTACTTC.

The chain combines TRBV11-3 with TRBJ2-1, with no clear D. Trimming took off 4 bases at V and 9 bases at J, with 13 bases between the two ends. Per the germline V gene, CDR1 is SGHNT and CDR2 is YENEEA. The CDR3 covers 13 residues. CDR3 sequence: CASSSQIEGEQFF. The DNA for the CDR3 is TGTGCCAGCAGCTCCCAGATAGAAGGTGAGCAGTTCTTC.

This clonotype was counted only a few times. This rearrangement joins TRBV9 to TRBJ2-1, with D maybe TRBD2 (7 bases). The CDR3 has 15 amino acids. V was cut by 4 bases and J by 8 bases, with 19 bases left in between. Germline V CDR1 and CDR2: SGDLS, YYNGEE. The CDR3 region is CASSLGGRPVDEQFF. The CDR3 DNA is TGTGCCAGCAGCTTGGGGGGGCGCCCGGTAGATGAGCAGTTCTTC.

In its sample, this clonotype was seen many times. This chain joins TRBV20-1 and TRBJ1-5; 9 bases are a match to TRBD1. The length of the CDR3 is 12 residues. CDR1 and CDR2 (germline): DFQATT, SNEGSKA (reference sequence). CDR3 sequence (DNA): TGCAGCGCGCGACAGGGGGATCAGCCCCAGCATTTT. Its protein product is CSARQGDQPQHF.

This clonotype was detected only a few times. The chain links TRBV12-3 or TRBV12-4 to TRBJ2-2, with D perhaps matching TRBD2 (5 bases). The CDR3 extends over 14 amino acids. The germline V and J ends were trimmed by 5 bases and 7 bases, with 14 bases remaining between them. The CDR3 reads CASSPTTRGGELFF. CDR3 nucleotides: TGTGCCAGCAGTCCGACGACCCGGGGCGGGGAGCTGTTTTTT.

This clonotype was detected only a few times. V is TRBV6-1 and J is TRBJ1-6; 7 bases match TRBD1. There are 14 residues in the CDR3. Germline V gene lookup returns CDR1 MNHNS and CDR2 SASEGT. Trimming took 6 bases from V and 8 from J; bases not matched to a gene: 7. CDR3 sequence reads: CASRHRGIDSPLHF. The CDR3 coding sequence is TGTGCCAGCAGGCACAGGGGTATCGATTCACCCCTCCACTTT.

This clonotype was seen once. The chain combines TRBV20-1 with TRBJ1-5; 12 bases are shared with TRBD1. The CDR3 length is 15 residues. Trimming cost V 2 bases and J 11 bases; bases outside gene matches: 10. Germline V gene data show CDR1 as DFQATT and CDR2 as SNEGSKA (reference sequence). Here the CDR3 reads CSARPGQGASWSQHF. The CDR3 DNA reads as TGCAGTGCTAGACCGGGACAGGGGGCGAGTTGGTCCCAGCATTTT.

The table lists this clonotype with a few counts. The CDR3 spells CASNRRQETQYF. CDR3 DNA sequence: TGTGCCAGCAACAGGAGACAAGAGACCCAGTACTTC. The chain is built from TRBV6-6 and TRBJ2-5, with D tentatively TRBD1 (5 bases). This CDR3 region has 12 residues. Trimming shortened V by 7 bases and J by 2 bases, and 8 bases separated the two germline ends. Germline-derived CDR1 and CDR2 are MNHNY and SVGAGI (reference sequence).

The chain uses TRBV20-1 and TRBJ1-5; 9 positions match TRBD1. Germline V gene sequence: CDR1 DFQATT, CDR2 SNEGSKA (reference sequence). The CDR3 covers 14 residues. The V and J ends lost 5 bases and 5 bases, in that order; junction bases with no gene match: 7. The CDR3 DNA is TGCAGTGCTCGGGACAGGGCGGAATATCAGCCCCAGCATTTT. Its translation is CSARDRAEYQPQHF.

This sequence joins TRBV5-5 and TRBJ2-3; D not resolved. CDR1 and CDR2 from the germline V gene are SGHKS and YYEKEE (reference sequence). V was pared by 6 bases and J by 2 bases, with 13 bases between. CDR3 length: 14 residues. DNA for the CDR3: TGTGCCAGCACCCTTGGCGGATTCACAGATACGCAGTATTTT. This sequence encodes CASTLGGFTDTQYF.

This clonotype has more than one count but fewer than ten. The chain uses TRBV29-1 and TRBJ2-1; 7 bases are shared with TRBD2. Germline assignment: CDR1 SQVTM and CDR2 ANQGSEA. The CDR3 covers 13 residues. The CDR3 region has the DNA TGCAGTGGCGGGGGAGCCTCCTACAATGAGCAGTTCTTC. The encoded protein is CSGGGASYNEQFF.